This TCR beta chain was sequenced for a study of blood T cells in healthy people across ages. A second PCR of 7 to 11 cycles used a sample-barcoded 5' primer and a J-beta primer mix. MiXCR was run by TCRdb on the 5' RACE reads, yielding one entry per CDR3 protein. Of roughly 930,000 distinct CDR3 sequences listed, around 46% were seen once; the top ten hold about an eighth. Sequencing input: blood. This sequence was found in a man aged 30-40 years in good health.

The CDR3 bases are TGTGCCAGCAGTGCTCATTTGGGAAGGACGCAGTATTTT. It encodes CASSAHLGRTQYF. The chain recombines TRBV6-5 with TRBJ2-3; D uncertain. Trimming cost V 5 bases and J 9 bases, with 15 bases left between them. CDR1 and CDR2 (germline): MNHEY, SVGAGI. The CDR3 has 13 residues.